The T cell receptor beta chain described here comes from a study of identical twins. The junction had 2 bases not matched to a gene; V was cut back by 7 bases and J by 5 bases. CDR1 ENHRY and CDR2 SYGVKD come from the germline V gene. The CDR3 runs to 12 residues. All donors comprised healthy Caucasians. TCRdb processed the 5' RACE reads anew with MiXCR; each CDR3 protein has one entry. Of roughly 290,000 distinct CDR3 sequences in the sample, roughly 10% were seen once. This sample also belongs to another study, concerning yellow fever vaccine responses in identical twins.

The TCR sequence derives from a young woman in good health. The chain carries TRBV10-3 and TRBJ2-1; 7 bases fit TRBD2. Sequenced: CD8+ T cells sorted from blood. CDR3 loop: CAITGLDNEQFF. Here the CDR3 DNA reads TGTGCCATCACAGGACTAGACAATGAGCAGTTCTTC.